This T cell receptor beta chain derives from a study of CXCR3-negative and CXCR3-positive naive CD8 T cells. The study's findings and limits: TRB CDR3s were more hydrophobic in CXCR3-positive than in CXCR3-negative naive cells. No difference in surface CD5 was seen between naive subsets, and TCR strength was inferred from TRB CDR3 properties. Cryopreserved PBMCs had partly decreased CXCR3 expression; fresh PBMCs were used in most assays.

CD45RO-CCR7+CD27+CD95- cells counted as naive CD8+ T cells. As regards this clonotype: Its matching antigen is unknown.

Preparation of TRB cDNA libraries relied on 5' RACE carrying UMI labels. TCRdb reworked the 5' RACE reads into one entry per CDR3 protein, no DNA. The sample data list around 130,000 distinct CDR3 sequences. This CDR3 is 13 amino acids long. Germline values: CDR1 SQVTM, CDR2 ANQGSEA. The specimen sequenced was naive CXCR3+ CD8+ T cells from blood. The subset: CD45RO-CCR7+CD27+CD95- naive CD8+ T cells expressing CXCR3 (TNR3+). The origin of this receptor is a human donor in good health. Some clones in this sample may be carry-over from other donors' samples. The chain links TRBV29-1 to TRBJ2-7; TCRdb's D call of TRBD1 is untestable without DNA. The CDR3 protein is CSVGRGPAYEQYF.